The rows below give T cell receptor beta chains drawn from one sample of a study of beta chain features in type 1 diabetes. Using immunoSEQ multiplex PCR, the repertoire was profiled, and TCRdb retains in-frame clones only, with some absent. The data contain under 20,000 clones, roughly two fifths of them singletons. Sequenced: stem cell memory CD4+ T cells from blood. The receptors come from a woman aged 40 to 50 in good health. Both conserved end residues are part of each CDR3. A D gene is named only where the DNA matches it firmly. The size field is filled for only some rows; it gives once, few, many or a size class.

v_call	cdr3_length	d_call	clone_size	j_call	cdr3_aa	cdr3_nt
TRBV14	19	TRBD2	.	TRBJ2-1	CASSQAVRLAGGPYNEQFF	TGTGCCAGCAGCCAAGCGGTGAGGCTAGCGGGGGGCCCTTACAATGAGCAGTTCTTC
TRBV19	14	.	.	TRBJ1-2	CASGDTTVPYGYTF	TGTGCCAGTGGGGATACGACAGTTCCTTATGGCTACACCTTC
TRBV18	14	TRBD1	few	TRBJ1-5	CASSPGQVGQPQHF	TGTGCCAGCTCACCCGGACAGGTGGGTCAGCCCCAGCATTTT
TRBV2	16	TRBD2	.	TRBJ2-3	CASTPVLAGGKNTQYF	TGTGCCAGCACCCCGGTGTTAGCGGGGGGGAAAAATACGCAGTATTTT
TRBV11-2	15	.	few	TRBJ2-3	CASSLRRGRTDTQYF	TGTGCCAGCAGCTTACGGCGGGGTCGCACAGATACGCAGTATTTT
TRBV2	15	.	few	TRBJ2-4	CASSISQLAKNIQYF	TGTGCCAGCAGTATTAGCCAACTTGCCAAAAACATTCAGTACTTC
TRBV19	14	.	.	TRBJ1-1	CASSIQGGSTEAFF	TGTGCCAGTAGTATACAGGGAGGAAGCACTGAAGCTTTCTTT
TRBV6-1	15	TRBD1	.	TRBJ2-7	CASSDPYGTGYEQYF	TGTGCCAGCAGTGATCCCTACGGGACAGGGTACGAGCAGTACTTC
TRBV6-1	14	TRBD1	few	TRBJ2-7	CAGGTGVKESEQYF	TGTGCCGGGGGGACAGGGGTTAAGGAGAGCGAGCAGTACTTC
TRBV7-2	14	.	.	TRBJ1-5	CASSFQGSNQPQHF	TGTGCCAGCAGCTTTCAGGGAAGCAATCAGCCCCAGCATTTT
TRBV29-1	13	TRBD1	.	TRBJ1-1	CSVGGQLNTEAFF	TGCAGCGTTGGGGGACAGTTGAACACTGAAGCTTTCTTT
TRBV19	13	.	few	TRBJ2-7	CASTRTNRDEQYF	TGTGCCAGTACCAGAACGAATCGGGACGAGCAGTACTTC
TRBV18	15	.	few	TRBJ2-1	CASSPREQVNNEQFF	TGTGCCAGCTCACCAAGAGAACAGGTAAACAATGAGCAGTTCTTC
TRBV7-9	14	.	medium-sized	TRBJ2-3	CASSPSAATDTQYF	TGTGCCAGCAGCCCGTCGGCGGCCACAGATACGCAGTATTTT
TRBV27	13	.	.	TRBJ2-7	CASSYNLAYEQYF	TGTGCCAGCAGTTATAACTTGGCCTACGAGCAGTACTTC
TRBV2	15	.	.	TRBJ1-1	CASSLHRESGTEAFF	TGTGCCAGCAGCCTCCACCGGGAATCGGGCACTGAAGCTTTCTTT
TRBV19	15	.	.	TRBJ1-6	CASSYGPGVNSPLHF	TGTGCCAGTAGTTATGGCCCAGGGGTCAATTCACCCCTCCACTTT
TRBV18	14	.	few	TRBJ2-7	CASSNLGQSYEQYF	TGTGCCAGCTCTAATTTAGGACAGTCCTACGAGCAGTACTTC
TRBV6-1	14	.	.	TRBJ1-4	CASKAIRYSEKLFF	TGTGCCAGCAAGGCAATTAGGTACAGTGAAAAACTGTTTTTT
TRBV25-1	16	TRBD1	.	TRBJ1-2	CASSEAPGQGLGGYTF	TGTGCCAGCAGTGAGGCCCCTGGACAGGGGCTCGGTGGCTACACCTTC
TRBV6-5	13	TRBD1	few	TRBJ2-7	CASRNRGLYEQYF	TGTGCCAGCAGGAACAGGGGGCTATACGAGCAGTACTTC
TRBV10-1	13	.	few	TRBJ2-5	CATSRPLEETQYF	TGCGCCACCTCTCGGCCGCTGGAGGAGACCCAGTACTTC
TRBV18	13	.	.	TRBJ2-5	CASSPRQKETQYF	TGTGCCAGCTCACCACGACAGAAGGAGACCCAGTACTTC
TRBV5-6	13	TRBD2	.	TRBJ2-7	CASTQTSGGRQYF	TGTGCCAGCACACAGACTAGCGGGGGACGGCAGTACTTC
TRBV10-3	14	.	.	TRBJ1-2	CAIARTEGSYGYTF	TGTGCCATCGCTCGAACCGAGGGTAGCTATGGCTACACCTTC
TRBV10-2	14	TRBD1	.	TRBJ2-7	CASIPTGVFYEQYF	TGCGCCAGCATACCAACAGGGGTCTTCTACGAGCAGTACTTC
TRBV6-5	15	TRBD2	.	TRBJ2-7	CASSASAGGLYEQYF	TGTGCCAGCAGTGCTTCAGCGGGGGGGCTATACGAGCAGTACTTC
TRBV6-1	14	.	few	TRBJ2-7	CASSEAEADYEQYF	TGTGCCAGCAGTGAAGCGGAGGCAGACTACGAGCAGTACTTC
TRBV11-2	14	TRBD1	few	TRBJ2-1	CASSGLTGWSEQFF	TGTGCCAGCAGCGGGTTGACAGGGTGGAGTGAGCAGTTCTTC
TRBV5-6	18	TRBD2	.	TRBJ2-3	CASSWAGTSGRSSDTQYF	TGTGCCAGCAGTTGGGCAGGGACTAGCGGAAGATCTTCAGATACGCAGTATTTT
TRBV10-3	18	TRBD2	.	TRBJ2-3	CAISESVLAGDAPDTQYF	TGTGCCATCAGTGAGTCGGTGCTAGCGGGGGACGCCCCCGATACGCAGTATTTT
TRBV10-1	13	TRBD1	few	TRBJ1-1	CASRDRVNTEAFF	TGCGCCAGCAGGGACAGGGTAAACACTGAAGCTTTCTTT